The T cell receptor beta chain under discussion was sequenced for a study of blood T cell repertoires in COVID-19. As for the study in general: PBMCs, B-cell-depleted T cells, or T cells provided the cDNA or gDNA that made up the material.

This CDR3 has 15 amino acids. V was shortened by 0 bases and J by 0 bases, with 10 bases between the two germline ends. The germline V gene encodes CDR1 SGHRS and CDR2 YFSETQ. TCRdb's copy holds only in-frame clones and misses some; the assay was immunoSEQ multiplex PCR. The sample includes roughly 160,000 clones, about four fifths of them seen just once. The receptor's source is a woman aged 70 to 79 who had recovered from COVID-19. V usage is TRBV5-1 and J usage is TRBJ2-7, with D perhaps TRBD2 (6 bases). The sample comprised peripheral blood. The DNA for the CDR3 is TGCGCCAGCAGCTTGGGCGGGACCGTCTCCTACGAGCAGTACTTC. Translated: CASSLGGTVSYEQYF.